Below, one T cell receptor (beta chain) is given with its context. Its antigen remains unidentified. Genomic DNA, the template, was used for profiling of the TCR beta VDJ and CDR3. TCRdb fed the reads into MiXCR, producing one record per CDR3 protein. The table shows about 150,000 distinct CDR3 sequences, with about 48% occurring only once. The sample comes from a study of CD8+CD57+ T cells in acquired aplastic anemia. Whoever was chosen for sequencing had shown CD8+CD57+ cell expansion by flow cytometry. None of the patients had been given any therapy when their blood was sampled. Germline-derived CDR1 and CDR2 are SQVTM and ANQGSEA. With 2 bases removed from V and 0 bases from J, the gap between germline ends came to 8 bases. This CDR3 spans 13 amino acids. Whole-study results and caveats: Patients and controls shared approximately 30 CD8+ CDR3 sequences, highly expressed in patients.

This chain uses TRBV29-1 with TRBJ2-7; no definite D call. Sample: sorted CD4+, CD8+, or CD8+CD57+ T cells (not recorded which) from PBMCs. This clonotype was obtained from a human donor with aplastic anemia. The CDR3 region is CSVEQLSSYEQYF. The CDR3 nucleotides are TGCAGCGTTGAACAGTTAAGCTCCTACGAGCAGTACTTC.